What follows is one T cell receptor (beta chain) and its context. The specificity of this receptor is unknown. Per-base qualities were not stored, and no clone one base away is much larger. TCRbeta CDR3 regions were amplified from genomic DNA using the immunoSEQ Assay, a bias-controlled multiplex PCR. The source study handled its data this way. Within the assay, amplification of reference gene primers was used to estimate how many nucleated cells each sample contained. To quantify the absolute abundance of each unique TCRbeta CDR3 rearrangement, sequence reads were collapsed and filtered. For each sample, productive Simpson clonality was calculated by taking the square root of Simpson's diversity index across productive rearrangements. Not all clones reach the TCRdb copy of this immuneACCESS table, which keeps in-frame sequences only. Checked studies attribute under half of the gap to unresolved V genes and leave the rest unexplained. That table supplies the V and J calls and clone size; D and trimming were determined from the DNA. Recorded for this sample are 250,000 to 300,000 clones; around 90% of them occurred a single time. Of the sample, 5.2% is held by the ten largest clones.

This entry comes from a study of blood T cell repertoires in COVID-19 (dated by TCRdb to about 2020). Broadly, across the study: Samples from collaborators originated in the United States, Italy and Spain and spanned both the acute and convalescent phases of COVID-19. Sample metadata almost always included a de-identified subject ID, COVID-19 status, age in years and sex. The dataset comprised deeply sampled blood TCRbeta repertoires from subjects exposed to, actively infected with, or recovered from COVID-19. The samples were drawn from two sources: the first 160 participants of the ongoing ImmuneRACE study, and some 1,300 subjects contributed by 6 global collaborators. Where available, HLA class I and class II types were obtained from metadata supplied by the sample provider rather than from assay-based typing. The prospective study material was composed of cDNA or gDNA derived from T cells, B-cell-depleted T cells, or PBMCs. The repertoires were made available in a free public database intended to serve as a resource for research on the immune response to SARS-CoV-2. Study-level results and caveats: How much clinical and demographic metadata was included differed by source and by participant, and the metadata was provided uncurated.

In Seattle, one collaborating source enrolled patients while the infection was active and tracked those patients longitudinally over the course of disease. Each collaborating institution followed its own protocols to collect whole blood in K2EDTA tubes. For TCRbeta analysis, collaborators shipped samples in one of three forms: frozen whole blood, isolated PBMCs, or DNA extracted from either of those sample types. From a lookup of the germline V gene, CDR1 and CDR2 are SNHLY and FYNNEI. V has 6 bases trimmed and J has 4 bases trimmed; junction bases matching no gene number 16. From cysteine to phenylalanine, the CDR3 is 18 amino acids long. Just CDR3 DNA is preserved here, 54 bases in frame from base 1.

Input material: peripheral blood. Recombination joined TRBV2 with TRBJ2-2; the junction holds 8 bases that match TRBD2. The receptor's source is a woman aged 60-75 years with COVID-19, enrolled during active disease. The DNA sequence reads TGTGCCAGCAGCCCGATAAGCCTCGGGAGGGCCGGCACCGGGGAGCTGTTTTTT. Its coded protein is CASSPISLGRAGTGELFF.